A single sample is the source of the 27 T cell receptor beta chains below, sequenced in a study of blood T cell repertoires in COVID-19 (dated by TCRdb to 2018 to 2021). Libraries were built with the immunoSEQ multiplex PCR assay. TCRdb obtained this table from immuneACCESS and retained in-frame rearrangements with V and J assigned. These tables miss some clones; where compared with another copy, unresolved V genes account for less than half of the shortfall, and the remainder is unexplained. Present in this sample are about 16,000 clones, approximately 88% of which were seen just once. The biggest ten clones account for 9% to 15% of the sample. Sequencing was carried out using peripheral blood. The source of these receptors is a human donor in a cohort sampled during active COVID-19.

This chain links TRBV6-5 with TRBJ1-2, with 9 positions matching TRBD1. Trimming at V came to 8 bases and at J to 6 bases, leaving 4 bases not matched to a gene. Germline V gene data show CDR1 as MNHEY and CDR2 as SVGAGI. This CDR3 region has 12 residues. The CDR3 is CASRDRADGYTF. The DNA of the CDR3 is TGTGCCAGCCGGGACAGGGCTGATGGCTACACCTTC.

This clone appeared a single time. The chain employs TRBV9 and TRBJ2-5; 10 positions agree with TRBD2. V dropped 2 bases and J dropped 5; count of bases not matched to a gene: 6. The germline V gene has CDR1 SGDLS and CDR2 YYNGEE. The CDR3 is 15 residues long. The CDR3 spells CASSVLALAGETQYF. The CDR3 DNA follows: TGTGCCAGCAGCGTTCTGGCACTAGCGGGGGAGACCCAGTACTTC.

This chain joins TRBV5-5 and TRBJ1-6, with D unresolved. This CDR3 comprises 15 residues. Trimming left V 0 bases short and J 6 bases short, with 10 bases between. The germline V gene encodes CDR1 SGHKS and CDR2 YYEKEE (reference sequence). The CDR3 sequence is CASSLVGGPNSPLHF. Written as DNA, the CDR3 is TGTGCCAGCAGCTTGGTGGGAGGCCCTAATTCACCCCTCCACTTT.

The V and J genes are TRBV4-1 and TRBJ1-2; TRBD1 matches 7 bases. The V gene end was trimmed by 3 bases and the J gene end by 4 bases; junction bases not matched to a gene: 14. The CDR3 sequence is 17 residues long. CDR1 MGHRA and CDR2 YSYEKL come from the germline V gene. The CDR3 spells CASSQSLRDSLLYGYTF. The CDR3 bases are TGCGCCAGCAGCCAGAGCCTCCGGGACAGCTTACTCTATGGCTACACCTTC.

This clone was seen just once. J is TRBJ2-1 and V is TRBV5-1, with 12 positions matching TRBD2. Germline assignment: CDR1 SGHRS and CDR2 YFSETQ. The V and J ends lost 4 bases and 3 bases, in that order; junction bases with no gene match: 11. The length of the CDR3 is 18 residues. CDR3 bases: TGCGCCAGCAGCCTTGGACTAGCGGGGACGAATCACTACAATGAGCAGTTCTTC. This encodes CASSLGLAGTNHYNEQFF.

This clone showed up just a few times. The genes are TRBV21-1 and TRBJ2-7; the tabulated D call, TRBD1, remains unverified against the DNA. TRBV21-1 is noted as a pseudogene. The CDR3 has 18 residues. This CDR3 reads CASSKPKGTGRRSYEQYF. CDR3 in DNA: TGTGCCAGCAGCAAACCGAAAGGGACAGGGCGAAGGTCCTACGAGCAGTACTTC.

The chain links TRBV28 to TRBJ2-1; weak D call: TRBD2 (5 bases). The germline V gene encodes CDR1 MDHEN and CDR2 SYDVKM. V gave up 4 bases and J gave up 8 bases, with 12 bases separating them. This CDR3 is built from 13 residues. The DNA of the CDR3 is TGTGCCAGCAGTTCTGGACTGTCCCATGAGCAGTTCTTC. Its protein is CASSSGLSHEQFF. The variable domain in full, with the rest retrieved from reference TRBV28 and TRBJ2-1, is DVKVTQSSRYLVKRTGEKVFLECVQDMDHENMFWYRQDPGLGLRLIYFSYDVKMKEKGDIPEGYSVSREKKERFSLILESASTNQTSMYLCASSSGLSHEQFFGPGTRLTVL.

J is TRBJ2-1 and V is TRBV5-1, with a possible D match to TRBD1 (6 bases). Germline CDR1 and CDR2: SGHRS and YFSETQ. Trimming stripped 3 bases from V and 4 bases from J, with 14 bases between. The CDR3 runs 15 residues. The DNA for the CDR3 is TGCGCCAGCAGCTATTTGGGGGCCATTTACAATGAGCAGTTCTTC. Protein sequence: CASSYLGAIYNEQFF.

V usage is TRBV7-8 and J usage is TRBJ1-5; a weak D match, TRBD1 (6 bases). The CDR3 is 15 amino acids. With 1 base removed from V and 4 bases from J, the gap between germline ends came to 11 bases. Germline CDR1 and CDR2: SGHVS and FQNEAQ. In DNA, the CDR3 is TGTGCCAGCAGCTTAGGAGGGGGGGCGAATCAGCCCCAGCATTTT. It is translated as CASSLGGGANQPQHF. Drawing the rest from reference TRBV7-8 and TRBJ1-5, the complete variable domain is GAGVSQSPRYKVAKRGQDVALRCDPISGHVSLFWYQQALGQGPEFLTYFQNEAQLDKSGLPSDRFFAERPEGSVSTLKIQRTQQEDSAVYLCASSLGGGANQPQHFGDGTRLSIL.

The chain joins TRBV19 to TRBJ1-4; 7 nucleotides match TRBD1. The CDR3 runs 14 residues. Trimming took 1 base from V and 7 from J; bases not matched to a gene: 3. Germline loops: CDR1 LNHDA, CDR2 SQIVND (reference sequence). The CDR3 loop reads CASSIGTGGEKLFF. DNA of the CDR3: TGTGCCAGTAGTATAGGGACAGGAGGTGAAAAACTGTTTTTT.

J is TRBJ1-2 and V is TRBV4-2, with D unresolved. Germline CDR1 is LGHNA and CDR2 is YNFKEQ. V was cut by 1 base and J by 0 bases, with 18 bases left in between. The length of the CDR3 is 18 residues. The CDR3 DNA sequence: TGTGCCAGCAGCCAAGGAGGGAGCATGCCAGTATCTAACTATGGCTACACCTTC. Protein: CASSQGGSMPVSNYGYTF.

This clone has just one count. The genes are TRBV9 and TRBJ1-5; TRBD1 aligns across 9 bases. J gave up 5 bases and V 4 bases, and 4 bases lay outside the gene matches. Germline assignment: CDR1 SGDLS and CDR2 YYNGEE. CDR3 length: 14 amino acids. CDR3 sequence: CASSLTGGYQPQHF. In DNA form, the CDR3 reads TGTGCCAGCAGCTTAACAGGGGGCTATCAGCCCCAGCATTTT.

The rearrangement joins TRBV7-7 to TRBJ2-3, with D possibly matching TRBD2 (7 bases). This CDR3 is built from 16 residues. V was clipped by 1 base and J by 4 bases, with 15 bases between them. Per the germline V gene, CDR1 is SSHAT and CDR2 is FNYEAQ (reference sequence). The CDR3 here is CASSLGGGPPADTQYF. As DNA, the CDR3 is TGTGCCAGCAGCTTAGGCGGGGGCCCTCCAGCAGATACGCAGTATTTT.

V and J are TRBV2 and TRBJ1-4; 7 nucleotides line up with TRBD1. CDR1 SNHLY and CDR2 FYNNEI come from the germline V gene. The length of the CDR3 is 16 residues. V dropped 1 base and J dropped 7; count of bases not matched to a gene: 9. This CDR3 reads CASSEDLSSGGEKLFF. DNA for the CDR3: TGTGCCAGCAGTGAAGATTTGTCGTCAGGGGGTGAAAAACTGTTTTTT. The whole variable domain, filled in from reference TRBV2 and TRBJ1-4, reads EPEVTQTPSHQVTQMGQEVILRCVPISNHLYFYWYRQILGQKVEFLVSFYNNEISEKSEIFDDQFSVERPDGSNFTLKIRSTKLEDSAMYFCASSEDLSSGGEKLFFGSGTQLSVL.

This clone appeared a few times. Here the CDR3 reads CASRSASGGTGEQFF. The CDR3, as DNA: TGTGCCAGCAGATCCGCTAGCGGGGGGACCGGTGAGCAGTTCTTC. V and J are TRBV3-1 (or the pseudogene TRBV3-2) and TRBJ2-1; TRBD2 matches 11 bases. The CDR3 loop spans 15 amino acids. The germline CDR1 and CDR2 sequences are LGHDT and YNNKEL (reference sequence). V shed 6 bases and J 9 bases; nucleotides not matched to a gene: 10.

This clone occurred once. The chain couples TRBV7-9 to TRBJ1-2, with D perhaps matching TRBD1 (5 bases). The CDR3 covers 13 residues. Trimming cost V 3 bases and J 4 bases, with 9 bases left between them. The germline CDR1 and CDR2 sequences are SEHNR and FQNEAQ (reference sequence). CDR3: CASSLTEAYGYTF. CDR3 DNA: TGTGCCAGCAGCTTGACAGAAGCCTATGGCTACACCTTC.

The CDR3 nucleotides are TGTGCCAGCAGTACCGGGTCTCAGGAGACCCAGTACTTC. This encodes CASSTGSQETQYF. V is TRBV12-3 or TRBV12-4 and J is TRBJ2-5; no firm D call. This CDR3 has 13 amino acids. The V end lost 5 bases, the J end lost 5 bases, and 12 bases lay between the germline ends.

This clone was counted only a few times. V usage is TRBV7-2 and J usage is TRBJ1-6; 8 nucleotides align to TRBD1. The CDR3 is made up of 15 amino acids. J was trimmed by 6 bases and V by 2 bases; bases with no gene match: 3. CDR1 and CDR2 (germline): SGHTA, FQGNSA. The DNA for the CDR3 is TGTGCCAGCAGCTTAAACAGGGGGATTAATTCACCCCTCCACTTT. It translates to CASSLNRGINSPLHF.

The chain couples TRBV3-1 (or the pseudogene TRBV3-2) to TRBJ1-1, with TRBD1 matching 7 bases. The CDR3 covers 17 residues. Germline assignment: CDR1 LGHDT and CDR2 YNNKEL (reference sequence). V lost 0 bases and J lost 0; bases outside the gene matches: 7. The CDR3 bases are TGTGCCAGCAGCCAAGAGGACAGGAGGACTTTGAACACTGAAGCTTTCTTT. Its translation is CASSQEDRRTLNTEAFF.

The V gene is TRBV5-4, the J gene TRBJ1-6; 9 nucleotides align to TRBD1. The CDR3 contains 15 residues. Germline CDR1 reads SGHNT; CDR2 reads YYREEE (reference sequence). Trimming took 4 bases from V and 7 from J; bases not matched to a gene: 6. The DNA for the CDR3 is TGTGCCAGCAGCATCGACAGGGGGTCGAATTCACCCCTCCACTTT. Protein sequence: CASSIDRGSNSPLHF.

This clone has only a few counts. The chain has TRBV28 and TRBJ1-2; possibly TRBD1 for D (6 bases). The germline V gene encodes CDR1 MDHEN and CDR2 SYDVKM. The CDR3 has 14 residues. V was trimmed by 3 bases and J by 4 bases, leaving 12 bases between them. CDR3: CASSFGQPAYGYTF. CDR3 sequence (DNA): TGTGCCAGCAGTTTCGGACAGCCAGCCTATGGCTACACCTTC.

V gene TRBV7-9 combines with J gene TRBJ2-5; TRBD2 might be the D (5 bases). The V end was cut by 6 bases, the J end by 7 bases, with 12 bases between. Germline V lookup: CDR1 SEHNR, CDR2 FQNEAQ (reference sequence). The CDR3 length is 12 residues. In DNA form, the CDR3 reads TGTGCCAGCAGTCCTTCGGGGTTGACCCAGTACTTC. This codes for CASSPSGLTQYF.

V usage is TRBV13 and J usage is TRBJ1-6, with 8 bases lining up with TRBD1. The CDR3 runs 16 residues. Unmatched junction bases numbered 5, after V lost 0 bases and J lost 7 bases. Germline CDR1 PRHDT, CDR2 FYEKMQ (reference sequence). The CDR3 sequence: CASSLGTGQGNSPLHF. The CDR3, as DNA: TGTGCCAGCAGCTTAGGTACCGGACAGGGAAATTCACCCCTCCACTTT.

V and J are TRBV19 and TRBJ2-7; perhaps TRBD1 as D (5 bases). The CDR3 is 13 amino acids. Germline V gene data show CDR1 as LNHDA and CDR2 as SQIVND (reference sequence). Trimming cost V 5 bases and J 4 bases, with 12 bases left between them. The CDR3 nucleotides read TGTGCCAGTAGTCCCACTCGACAGTACGAGCAGTACTTC. It yields the protein CASSPTRQYEQYF.

The chain uses TRBV2 and TRBJ2-4; D possibly corresponds to TRBD2 (6 bases). CDR3 length: 14 residues. Between the trimmed V and J ends, which lost 5 bases and 3 bases, there was a span of 11 bases. Germline assignment: CDR1 SNHLY and CDR2 FYNNEI. CDR3 residues: CASSTREDKNIQYF. DNA of the CDR3: TGTGCCAGCAGTACGAGGGAGGACAAAAACATTCAGTACTTC.

The sample holds one count of this clone. The CDR3: CASSLRQGSYEQYF. As DNA, the CDR3 is TGTGCCAGCAGTTTACGACAGGGGTCCTACGAGCAGTACTTC. The V and J genes are TRBV28 and TRBJ2-7, with 8 bases aligning to TRBD1. The CDR3 sequence is 14 residues long. From germline, CDR1 is MDHEN and CDR2 SYDVKM. J was trimmed by 1 base and V by 2 bases; bases with no gene match: 1.

CDR3 nucleotides: TGCAGCGTAAGAGTCAGGGGGTCGGGGGGGGAGCAGTTCTTC. It encodes CSVRVRGSGGEQFF. The V call is TRBV29-1, the J call TRBJ2-1; the D gene is possibly TRBD2 (8 bases). CDR3 size: 14 residues. Per the germline V gene, CDR1 is SQVTM and CDR2 is ANQGSEA. Trimming removed 6 bases at V and 10 bases at J, with 22 bases between.